Below, 10 T cell receptor beta chains from the same sample are listed, as sequenced in a study of blood T cell repertoires in COVID-19. The repertoire was sequenced with immunoSEQ multiplex PCR; TCRdb's copy has only in-frame clones and lacks some. The table lists some 45,000 clones, over 75% of them singletons. The sample taken for sequencing was peripheral blood. The receptor set was obtained from a human donor in a cohort sampled during active COVID-19.

The rearrangement links TRBV7-2 to TRBJ1-3, with unresolved D. V was clipped by 1 base and J by 3 bases, with 4 bases between them. The germline CDR1 and CDR2 sequences are SGHTA and FQGNSA. The CDR3 covers 13 residues. The CDR3 spells CASSLVSGNTIYF. The CDR3 nucleotides read TGTGCCAGCAGCTTAGTCAGTGGAAACACCATATATTTT.

The rearrangement links TRBV30 to TRBJ1-2, with D possibly being TRBD1 (5 bases). Germline-derived CDR1 and CDR2 are GTSNPN and SVGIG (reference sequence). Trimming removed 2 bases at V and 1 base at J, with 17 bases between. CDR3 length: 16 residues. The CDR3 nucleotides read TGTGCCTGGAGTAGCCGCGGGGCAGGTCGTAACTATGGCTACACCTTC. As protein: CAWSSRGAGRNYGYTF.

J is TRBJ1-4 and V is TRBV2; D is uncertain. The CDR3 consists of 14 residues. Trimming stripped 3 bases from V and 4 bases from J, with 9 bases between. Germline CDR1 is SNHLY and CDR2 is FYNNEI. CDR3 in amino acids: CASSDRRSNEKLFF. CDR3 nucleotide sequence: TGTGCCAGCAGTGATCGGCGGAGTAATGAAAAACTGTTTTTT. The full variable domain, completed using reference TRBV2 and TRBJ1-4, is EPEVTQTPSHQVTQMGQEVILRCVPISNHLYFYWYRQILGQKVEFLVSFYNNEISEKSEIFDDQFSVERPDGSNFTLKIRSTKLEDSAMYFCASSDRRSNEKLFFGSGTQLSVL.

The V gene is TRBV2, the J gene TRBJ2-1; the D gene is possibly TRBD2 (5 bases). V lost 6 bases and J lost 3, with 12 bases in between. Germline-derived CDR1 and CDR2 are SNHLY and FYNNEI. The CDR3 is 14 residues long. CDR3 in DNA: TGTGCCAGCAGGAGACGGGGAGACTACAATGAGCAGTTCTTC. It codes for CASRRRGDYNEQFF.

The chain couples TRBV5-8 to TRBJ1-2; the D gene is possibly TRBD1 (5 bases). The CDR3 is 14 amino acids. Per germline, CDR1 SGHTS and CDR2 YDEGEE. V dropped 1 base and J dropped 0 bases, with 7 bases sitting between them. Here the CDR3 reads CASSLTGPNYGYTF. Written as DNA, the CDR3 is TGTGCCAGCAGCTTGACAGGACCTAACTATGGCTACACCTTC. Full variable domain (remainder filled in from reference TRBV5-8 and TRBJ1-2): EAGVTQSPTHLIKTRGQQATLRCSPISGHTSVYWYQQALGLGLQFLLWYDEGEERNRGNFPPRFSGRQFPNYSSELNVNALELEDSALYLCASSLTGPNYGYTFGSGTRLTVV.

The chain combines TRBV6-2 or TRBV6-3 with TRBJ2-3, with 12 bases matching TRBD2. With 1 base clipped from V and 4 bases from J, the junction kept 3 bases outside the gene matches. CDR1 MNHEY and CDR2 SVGEGT come from the germline V gene. The CDR3 covers 16 residues. CDR3 protein: CASSYLSSGGADTQYF. CDR3 bases: TGTGCCAGCAGTTACTTATCTAGCGGGGGGGCAGATACGCAGTATTTT.

The CDR3 coding sequence is TGTGCCAGCATCCCAACCCCGGGGTCCGAGCAGTTCTTC. It yields the protein CASIPTPGSEQFF. The chain employs TRBV5-5 and TRBJ2-1, with D possibly TRBD2 on 5 matching bases. Germline values: CDR1 SGHKS, CDR2 YYEKEE (reference sequence). This CDR3 contains 13 residues. The V end lost 6 bases, the J end lost 10 bases, and 17 bases lay between the germline ends.

The rearrangement links TRBV20-1 to TRBJ2-7; tentatively, D is TRBD2 (7 bases). Deletions cut 3 bases from V and 0 bases from J, with 18 bases between. The CDR3 totals 16 residues. The germline CDR1 and CDR2 sequences are DFQATT and SNEGSKA (reference sequence). CDR3 region: CSASVVGGHSSYEQYF. The CDR3 coding sequence is TGCAGTGCTAGTGTCGTCGGGGGGCATAGCTCCTACGAGCAGTACTTC.

The chain uses TRBV23-1 and TRBJ1-4; TRBD1 agrees at 9 bases. TRBV23-1 is reported as an ORF; its role is uncertain. V lost 2 bases, J lost 5 bases, and 6 bases stayed unmatched. The CDR3 is 16 residues long. This chain's CDR3 is CASSQRRDRENEKLFF. CDR3 sequence (DNA): TGCGCCAGCAGTCAACGTCGGGACAGGGAAAATGAAAAACTGTTTTTT.

V gene TRBV4-2 combines with J gene TRBJ2-2; TRBD2 matches at 11 bases. There are 17 residues in the CDR3. V was pared by 0 bases and J by 6 bases, with 6 bases of the junction left unmatched. The germline V gene has CDR1 LGHNA and CDR2 YNFKEQ. DNA of the CDR3: TGTGCCAGCAGCCAAGATAATAGCGGGGGGGCTTCCGGGGAGCTGTTTTTT. Its translation: CASSQDNSGGASGELFF.